Below are 2 T cell receptor beta chains sequenced from a single sample in a study of blood T cell repertoires in COVID-19. Here immunoSEQ multiplex PCR was the method, and the copy in TCRdb shows in-frame clones only, minus some. The table records a few hundred thousand clones, around nine tenths of them present only once. Sample: peripheral blood. These receptors all come from a woman between 55 and 75 years old with acute or convalescent COVID-19.

The chain uses TRBV10-3 and TRBJ1-5, with 10 bases identical to TRBD1. The CDR3 is 16 residues long. The trim removed 6 bases at V and 3 bases at J, leaving 8 bases unmatched. Germline V CDR1 and CDR2: ENHRY, SYGVKD. CDR3 bases: TGTGCCATCAGCCGGACTGACAGGGGGCACAATCAGCCCCAGCATTTT. This encodes CAISRTDRGHNQPQHF.

The rearrangement uses TRBV7-4 and TRBJ2-7, with TRBD2 matching over 8 bases. The CDR3 length is 16 residues. Germline trimming cut 2 bases from V and 5 bases from J; bases unmatched to any gene: 11. Germline values: CDR1 SGHVT, CDR2 SQSDAQ. The CDR3 reads CASSLFDGRAVDEQYF. The CDR3 DNA reads TGTGCCAGCAGCTTATTTGACGGGAGGGCCGTGGACGAGCAGTACTTC.